This TCR beta chain was sequenced in a study of blood T cell repertoires in COVID-19. Trimming cost V 6 bases and J 6 bases, with 9 bases left between them. This CDR3 region has 12 residues. Germline CDR1 and CDR2: MDHEN and SYDVKM. Measured with immunoSEQ multiplex PCR; TCRdb has only the in-frame clones, and not every one. The table records 250,000 or so clones, around nine tenths of them present only once. The receptor comes from a woman between 18 and 29 years old who had recovered from COVID-19. V gene TRBV28 combines with J gene TRBJ2-1; TRBD2 might be the D (6 bases). Material: PBMCs or T cells enriched from blood (not recorded which). CDR3 coding DNA: TGTGCCAGCAGGGGACTCGCCAATGAGCAGTTCTTC. This translates into CASRGLANEQFF.